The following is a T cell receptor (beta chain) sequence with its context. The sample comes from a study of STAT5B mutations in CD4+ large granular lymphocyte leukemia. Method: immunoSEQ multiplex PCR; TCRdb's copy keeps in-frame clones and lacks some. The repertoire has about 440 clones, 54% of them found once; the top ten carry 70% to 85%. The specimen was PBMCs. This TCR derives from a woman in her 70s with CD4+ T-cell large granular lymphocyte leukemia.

As DNA, the CDR3 is TGTGCCAGCAGCCGGGACAGAAACTATGGCTACACCTTC. It encodes CASSRDRNYGYTF. The V gene is TRBV6-6, the J gene TRBJ1-2; 7 nucleotides line up with TRBD1. The V and J ends lost 6 bases and 2 bases, in that order; junction bases with no gene match: 3. Looked up from germline, CDR1 is MNHNY and CDR2 is SVGAGI (reference sequence). The CDR3 consists of 13 residues.